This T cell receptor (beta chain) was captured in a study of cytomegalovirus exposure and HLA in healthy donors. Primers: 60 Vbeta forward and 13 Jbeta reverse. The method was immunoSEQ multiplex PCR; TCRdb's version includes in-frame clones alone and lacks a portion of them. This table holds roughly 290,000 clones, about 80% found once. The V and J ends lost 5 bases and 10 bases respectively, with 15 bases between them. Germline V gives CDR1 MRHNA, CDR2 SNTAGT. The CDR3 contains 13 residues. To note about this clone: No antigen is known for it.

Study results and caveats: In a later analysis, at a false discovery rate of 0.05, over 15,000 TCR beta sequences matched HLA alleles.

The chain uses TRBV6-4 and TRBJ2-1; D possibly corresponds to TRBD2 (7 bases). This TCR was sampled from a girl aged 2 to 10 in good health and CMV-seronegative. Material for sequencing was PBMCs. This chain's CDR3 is CASSPFTGGEQFF. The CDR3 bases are TGTGCCAGCAGTCCCTTCACGGGGGGCGAGCAGTTCTTC.